These 13 T cell receptor beta chains came from one sample sequenced in a study of cytomegalovirus exposure and HLA in healthy donors (dated by TCRdb to the late 2010s). Receptor amplification or capture employed the immunoSEQ multiplex PCR assay. A mixture of 60 forward primers for TCR Vbeta segments and 13 reverse primers for TCR Jbeta segments was used in the multiplex PCR. Drawn from immuneACCESS, this table holds only the in-frame rearrangements with V and J called that TCRdb kept. Clones are partly lost; checked studies trace under half to an unresolved V gene and leave the rest unexplained. The sample has around 170,000 clones on record, 76% of them singletons. The ten top clones hold 1.5% to 2% of the sample. The sequencing input was PBMCs. The receptors were sampled from a man aged 18 to 29 in good health and CMV-seronegative.

The chain recombines TRBV6-1 with TRBJ2-3, with D maybe TRBD1 (7 bases). The CDR3 has 15 residues. V was cut by 5 bases and J by 2 bases, with 14 bases left in between. The germline V gene encodes CDR1 MNHNS and CDR2 SASEGT. CDR3 DNA sequence: TGTGCCAGCAGTCGGCGGGACAGCCTCACAGATACGCAGTATTTT. It translates to CASSRRDSLTDTQYF.

This clone was detected once. This chain joins TRBV11-3 and TRBJ2-1; TRBD1 matches at 8 bases. The germline gives CDR1 SGHNT, CDR2 YENEEA. The CDR3 runs to 15 residues. V was clipped by 5 bases and J by 5 bases; unmatched bases: 8. CDR3 coding DNA: TGTGCCAGCAGCCCCCGGACAGGGCAGGACAATGAGCAGTTCTTC. The encoded protein is CASSPRTGQDNEQFF. Filled out from reference TRBV11-3 and TRBJ2-1, the complete variable domain reads EAGVVQSPRYKIIEKKQPVAFWCNPISGHNTLYWYLQNLGQGPELLIRYENEEAVDDSQLPKDRFSAERLKGVDSTLKIQPAELGDSAVYLCASSPRTGQDNEQFFGPGTRLTVL.

J is TRBJ2-7 and V is TRBV21-1; TRBD1, the table's D call, lacks a check against the DNA. TRBV21-1 is deemed a pseudogene. The CDR3 has 17 amino acids. The DNA of the CDR3 is TGTGCCAGCAGCAAACTTTGGGGGCAGGGGTTAGTTCCGGGGCAGTACTTC. Its translation: CASSKLWGQGLVPGQYF.

V is TRBV18 and J is TRBJ1-1; no definite D call. The CDR3 extends over 13 amino acids. The V end was cut by 3 bases, the J end by 3 bases, with 8 bases between. CDR1 KGHSH and CDR2 LQKENI come from the germline V gene. In DNA, the CDR3 is TGTGCCAGCTCACCTTCGGTAGACACTGAAGCTTTCTTT. Its translation is CASSPSVDTEAFF.

This chain uses TRBV28 with TRBJ2-2, with D tentatively TRBD2 (6 bases). The CDR3 is 15 amino acids. Germline-derived CDR1 and CDR2 are MDHEN and SYDVKM. Trimming pared 2 bases from V and 4 bases from J, leaving 11 bases between. The CDR3 spells CASSLAAGSTGELFF. DNA for the CDR3: TGTGCCAGCAGTTTAGCAGCGGGCTCCACCGGGGAGCTGTTTTTT.

The chain uses TRBV2 and TRBJ2-3, with 11 bases fitting TRBD2. The V segment lost 3 bases and the J segment 4 bases; nucleotides outside the gene matches: 6. Germline CDR1 and CDR2: SNHLY and FYNNEI. The CDR3 covers 16 residues. CDR3 sequence: CASSDWVAGGPDTQYF. CDR3 nucleotides: TGTGCCAGCAGTGATTGGGTAGCGGGGGGGCCAGATACGCAGTATTTT.

V is TRBV28 and J is TRBJ1-4; D gene uncertain. There are 13 residues in the CDR3. V lost 6 bases and J 6 bases, leaving 11 bases between the germline ends. CDR1 and CDR2 from the germline V gene are MDHEN and SYDVKM. The chain's CDR3 is CASRKRGDEKLFF. The DNA for the CDR3 is TGTGCCAGCAGGAAGCGGGGTGATGAAAAACTGTTTTTT.

The rearrangement uses TRBV6-1 and TRBJ1-5; D perhaps matches TRBD1 (5 bases). The ends were cut back, 7 bases at V and 1 base at J, with 11 bases in the middle. Germline CDR1 and CDR2: MNHNS and SASEGT. The CDR3 length is 14 residues. CDR3 in amino acids: CASNLGGSNQPQHF. The CDR3 region has the DNA TGTGCCAGCAACCTGGGGGGAAGCAATCAGCCCCAGCATTTT.

The V call is TRBV29-1, the J call TRBJ1-1, with TRBD1 matching over 7 bases. After removal of 6 bases from V and 5 bases from J, the junction contained 6 bases not matched to a gene. Per germline, CDR1 SQVTM and CDR2 ANQGSEA. CDR3 length: 12 residues. The CDR3 DNA reads TGCAGCGTGCCAGGGGGTGGGACTGAAGCTTTCTTT. Translating gives CSVPGGGTEAFF.

This clone appeared a single time. The chain joins TRBV28 to TRBJ1-5; a weak D match, TRBD1 (5 bases). This CDR3 comprises 14 residues. The V gene lost 6 bases and the J gene lost 6 bases, with 15 bases spanning the gap. Germline CDR1 MDHEN, CDR2 SYDVKM. For the CDR3, the DNA is TGTGCCAGCAGCACAGTGGGGGGGAGTCAGCCCCAGCATTTT. The encoded protein is CASSTVGGSQPQHF. The complete variable domain, with remaining parts taken from reference TRBV28 and TRBJ1-5, reads DVKVTQSSRYLVKRTGEKVFLECVQDMDHENMFWYRQDPGLGLRLIYFSYDVKMKEKGDIPEGYSVSREKKERFSLILESASTNQTSMYLCASSTVGGSQPQHFGDGTRLSIL.

This rearrangement joins TRBV9 to TRBJ2-7; D possibly corresponds to TRBD1 (6 bases). The CDR3 is 14 amino acids. The V end was cut by 4 bases, the J end by 4 bases, with 15 bases between. Germline CDR1 is SGDLS and CDR2 is YYNGEE. The CDR3 reads CASSLRPGQYEQYF. The CDR3, as DNA: TGTGCCAGCAGCCTTCGCCCAGGACAGTACGAGCAGTACTTC.

V gene TRBV4-1 combines with J gene TRBJ2-2; D is ambiguous. Germline-derived CDR1 and CDR2 are MGHRA and YSYEKL. The V end was cut by 8 bases, the J end by 3 bases, with 25 bases between. This CDR3 has 18 amino acids. The CDR3 DNA reads as TGCGCCAGCCATGACGCATATAGAACACTAAAACACACCGGGGAGCTGTTTTTT. Its protein is CASHDAYRTLKHTGELFF.

There are a few counts of this clone. The CDR3: CAIVQEHSYEQYF. The CDR3 nucleotides are TGTGCCATCGTACAGGAACACTCCTACGAGCAGTACTTC. The J gene is TRBJ2-7, the V gene TRBV10-3; possible D gene TRBD1, 5 bases. V shed 8 bases and J shed 0 bases, with 11 bases lying between them. Germline CDR1 ENHRY, CDR2 SYGVKD. The CDR3 extends over 13 amino acids.